This T cell receptor (beta chain) was observed in a study of blood T cell repertoires in COVID-19. Across the whole study: Material from acute and convalescent COVID-19 was sourced from the United States, Italy and Spain. Sources were T cells, B-cell-depleted T cells, or PBMCs; the material itself was cDNA or gDNA.

Authors' analysis steps: Quantification of nucleated cells was approximated via reference gene primer amplification. This table comes from immunoSEQ multiplex PCR, and its TCRdb copy is limited to in-frame clones, with some not included. V, J and clone size are those of that table, while D and trimming were read from the DNA. The sample includes more than 140,000 clones, over 75% seen only once; the top ten take roughly 1.6%. This CDR3 is 12 amino acids long. Germline V gene lookup returns CDR1 MDHEN and CDR2 SYDVKM. The count of this clone is one. One junction end does not reproduce the germline sequence, and a read error may be involved.

The receptor was isolated from a human donor in a cohort sampled during active COVID-19. The specimen was peripheral blood. The chain joins TRBV28 to TRBJ2-4, with 8 bases fitting TRBD1. CDR3 sequence: CASSPQVGQGDF. CDR3 nucleotide sequence: TGTGCCAGCAGCCCCCAGGTCGGACAGGGCGACTTC.